This T cell receptor (beta chain) stems from a study of blood T cells in healthy people across ages. General study points: A strong correlation was found between TCR beta diversity and the percentage of naive T cells.

The second PCR ran about 6 to 12 cycles with a sample-barcoded 5' primer and J-beta primers. Every cDNA molecule carried a tag from a template-switch adaptor bearing 12 random nucleotides. TCRdb re-called the 5' RACE reads through MiXCR, storing one row per CDR3 protein. This table holds 1.2 million to 1.5 million distinct CDR3 sequences, approximately 59% found once. Deletions cut 1 base from V and 6 bases from J, with 9 bases between. This CDR3 region has 13 residues. Per germline, CDR1 SGHVS and CDR2 FQNEAQ. This clonotype was seen a few times. Antigen unknown. The chain carries TRBV7-8 and TRBJ1-1; no firm D call. The specimen sequenced was blood. This clonotype originated in a man younger than 35 in good health. CDR3 in amino acids: CASSLDFSSEAFF. CDR3 coding DNA: TGTGCCAGCAGCTTAGATTTTAGTTCTGAAGCTTTCTTT. Filled out from reference TRBV7-8 and TRBJ1-1, the complete variable domain reads GAGVSQSPRYKVAKRGQDVALRCDPISGHVSLFWYQQALGQGPEFLTYFQNEAQLDKSGLPSDRFFAERPEGSVSTLKIQRTQQEDSAVYLCASSLDFSSEAFFGQGTRLTVV.